Below, one TCR beta chain is given with its context. What it recognizes is unknown. The CDR3 sequence is 16 residues long. Germline CDR1 MGHRA, CDR2 YSYEKL. V was clipped by 4 bases and J by 0 bases; unmatched bases: 6. This record belongs to a study of cytomegalovirus exposure and HLA in healthy donors. Study-wide background: Later analysis reported that the 120 or so validation repertoires shared the platform of the approximately 690 first-cohort repertoires.

Overall study findings and caveats: The study listed under 200 cytomegalovirus-associated TCR beta chains.

The assay was immunoSEQ multiplex PCR, and TCRdb's table has in-frame clones only and misses some. The sample lists about 160,000 clones; roughly 90% were seen once. This chain connects TRBV4-1 to TRBJ1-3; 7 positions match TRBD1. Material: PBMCs. This clonotype originated in a woman aged 18-30 years in good health and CMV-seropositive. The CDR3 nucleotides read TGCGCCAGCAGCCTAATACAGGGGCCCTCTGGAAACACCATATATTTT. This encodes CASSLIQGPSGNTIYF.